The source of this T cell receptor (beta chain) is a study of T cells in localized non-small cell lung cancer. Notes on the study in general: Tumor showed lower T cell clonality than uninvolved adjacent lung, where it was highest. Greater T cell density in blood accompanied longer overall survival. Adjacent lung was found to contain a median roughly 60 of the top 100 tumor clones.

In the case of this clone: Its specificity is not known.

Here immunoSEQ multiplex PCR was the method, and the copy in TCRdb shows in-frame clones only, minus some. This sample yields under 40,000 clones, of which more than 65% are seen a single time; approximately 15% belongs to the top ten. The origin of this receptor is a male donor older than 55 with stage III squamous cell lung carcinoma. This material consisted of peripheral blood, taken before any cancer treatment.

CDR3 loop: CASSEIKGLNNEQFF. DNA of the CDR3: TGTGCCAGCAGTGAAATTAAGGGGCTCAACAATGAGCAGTTCTTC. This chain connects TRBV2 to TRBJ2-1, with D maybe TRBD1 (5 bases). The V gene's germline CDR1 is SNHLY and CDR2 FYNNEI. The V end lost 2 bases, the J end lost 5 bases, and 13 bases lay between the germline ends. The CDR3 has 15 residues.